The next 11 T cell receptor beta chains were all read from a single sample in a study of spatial heterogeneity in lung cancer. Specified time point: sample taken at primary tumor resection. Antigens of these TCRs are unknown. TCRdb re-called the 5' RACE reads through MiXCR, storing one row per CDR3 protein. The table includes 8,000 to 9,500 distinct CDR3 sequences, 7% detected once. The study, taken as a whole, reports: Counts of expanded alpha and beta TCRs within tumors tracked the tumor nonsynonymous mutation count.

Specimen: lung tumor tissue, collected at surgery. The receptor set was obtained from a male donor with early-stage non-small cell lung cancer.

By sample share, this clonotype is medium-sized (0.01 to 0.1%). The gene calls are TRBV29-1 and TRBJ2-3, with TRBD2 matching over 7 bases. Germline V gene lookup returns CDR1 SQVTM and CDR2 ANQGSEA. Trimming cost V 0 bases and J 2 bases; bases outside gene matches: 8. CDR3 length equals 16 residues. The CDR3 DNA is TGCAGCGTTGAAGATCCGCTAGCGGAGTACACAGATACGCAGTATTTT. It specifies CSVEDPLAEYTDTQYF.

By proportion, this clonotype is medium-sized. The chain employs TRBV20-1 and TRBJ1-2; no definite D call. The CDR3 contains 13 residues. V gave up 0 bases and J gave up 4 bases, with 9 bases separating them. Germline CDR1 DFQATT, CDR2 SNEGSKA (reference sequence). The DNA for the CDR3 is TGCAGTGCTAGAGAATCGGGGATCTATGGCTACACCTTC. Encoded protein: CSARESGIYGYTF.

This clonotype was recorded many times. V is TRBV29-1 and J is TRBJ2-5; 9 bases agree with TRBD1. Germline V gene sequence: CDR1 SQVTM, CDR2 ANQGSEA. This CDR3 spans 13 amino acids. V trimming: 8 bases; J trimming: 4 bases; junction bases outside the gene matches: 8. Here the CDR3 reads CSTGTGKGETQYF. The CDR3 nucleotides are TGCAGCACAGGGACAGGGAAGGGAGAGACCCAGTACTTC. Together with reference TRBV29-1 and TRBJ2-5, the CDR3 gives the full variable domain: SAVISQKPSRDICQRGTSLTIQCQVDSQVTMMFWYRQQPGQSLTLIATANQGSEATYESGFVIDKFPISRPNLTFSTLTVSNMSPEDSSIYLCSTGTGKGETQYFGPGTRLLVL.

In this sample, this clonotype is medium-sized (0.01 to 0.1%). This chain joins TRBV20-1 and TRBJ2-1; D unresolved. Trimming removed 0 bases from V and 9 bases from J, with 15 bases in between. The germline V gene has CDR1 DFQATT and CDR2 SNEGSKA (reference sequence). The CDR3 contains 14 residues. CDR3 loop: CSARDEIARREQFF. CDR3 nucleotides: TGCAGTGCTAGAGATGAAATAGCCCGCCGTGAGCAGTTCTTC.

In DNA, the CDR3 is TGCGCCAGCAGCAAGTCAGGAACTGGGGCCAACGTCCTGACTTTC. This translates into CASSKSGTGANVLTF. This chain joins TRBV5-1 and TRBJ2-6; D not certain. V was pared by 4 bases and J by 2 bases, with 10 bases between. CDR3 length equals 15 residues. The germline V gene encodes CDR1 SGHRS and CDR2 YFSETQ.

This clonotype was counted ten times or more. The rearrangement links TRBV12-3 or TRBV12-4 to TRBJ1-6, with D maybe TRBD1 (6 bases). The CDR3 loop spans 16 amino acids. V dropped 7 bases and J dropped 7 bases, with 20 bases sitting between them. The CDR3 sequence: CASTLLTGWTNSPLHF. DNA for the CDR3: TGTGCCAGCACCCTCCTGACAGGTTGGACAAATTCACCCCTCCACTTT.

V gene TRBV19 combines with J gene TRBJ2-1, with D possibly being TRBD1 (5 bases). There are 13 residues in the CDR3. In germline, CDR1 is LNHDA, CDR2 SQIVND (reference sequence). Trimming removed 4 bases from V and 7 bases from J, with 11 bases in between. This CDR3 reads CASSTGLGNEQFF. The CDR3, as DNA: TGTGCCAGTAGTACAGGGCTAGGTAATGAGCAGTTCTTC.

By share, this clonotype counts as medium-sized. This chain connects TRBV5-1 to TRBJ2-2; D gene unclear. This CDR3 contains 14 residues. Germline V gene sequence: CDR1 SGHRS, CDR2 YFSETQ. Trimming took 0 bases from V and 6 from J, leaving 9 bases between them. This chain's CDR3 is CASSLEGGPGELFF. As DNA, the CDR3 is TGCGCCAGCAGCTTGGAAGGTGGTCCCGGGGAGCTGTTTTTT.

Details on this clonotype: A much larger clone differs by one base, so this may be a read error. The chain has TRBV20-1 and TRBJ1-5, with D possibly TRBD1 on 5 matching bases. The CDR3 is 14 residues long. In germline, CDR1 is DFQATT, CDR2 SNEGSKA (reference sequence). CDR3 in amino acids: CSARGDLSKQPQHF. CDR3 coding DNA: TGCAGTGCTAGAGGGGACCTTAGCAAACAGCCCCAGCATTTT.

The table lists this clonotype with many counts. The V gene is TRBV7-6, the J gene TRBJ2-3; D not resolved. This CDR3 is 18 amino acids long. Trimming removed 1 base at V and 1 base at J, with 18 bases between. Germline CDR1 reads SGHVS; CDR2 reads FNYEAQ. The CDR3 region is CASSLESPWGRGTDTQYF. The CDR3, as DNA: TGTGCCAGCAGCTTAGAATCCCCCTGGGGTCGGGGCACAGATACGCAGTATTTT.

By frequency in the sample, this clonotype is medium-sized. This chain connects TRBV6-2 or TRBV6-3 to TRBJ2-7; 10 bases agree with TRBD1. Germline trimming cut 2 bases from V and 3 bases from J; bases unmatched to any gene: 4. CDR1 is MNHEY and CDR2 is SVGEGT in the germline V gene. CDR3 length equals 15 residues. CDR3 DNA: TGTGCCAGCAGTTACGACAGGGGGCCAAACTACGAGCAGTACTTC. Translating it yields CASSYDRGPNYEQYF.